The 32 T cell receptor beta chains listed next were all sequenced from one sample in a study of CD4 and CD8 cells across lung adenocarcinoma regions. TCRdb re-called the PCR reads through MiXCR, storing one row per CDR3 protein. The sample includes 20,000 to 25,000 distinct CDR3 sequences, roughly 54% of them seen just once. Sequenced material: CD8+ T cells from the center of a lung tumor. Source of these receptors: a female donor with lung adenocarcinoma. The CD4 and CD8 labels of this study may be unreliable.

Regarding this clonotype: A read error may account for a junction end that differs from germline. The chain combines TRBV10-1 with TRBJ2-3, with 7 bases identical to TRBD1. Germline values: CDR1 WNHNN, CDR2 SYGVQD (reference sequence). CDR3 length: 14 amino acids. For the CDR3, the DNA is TGCGCGGGCAGAGGGGGCCGAGACCCAGAGACGCAGTACTTT. This sequence encodes CAGRGGRDPETQYF.

The chain is built from TRBV27 and TRBJ2-1; D could derive from TRBD1 or TRBD2 (5 bases each). CDR3 length: 16 residues. Germline CDR1 reads MNHEY; CDR2 reads SMNVEV (reference sequence). The ends were cut back, 6 bases at V and 7 bases at J, with 22 bases in the middle. The CDR3 region has the DNA TGTGCCAGCAGCTCTTCGGGGACGAGAGGGAATAATGAGCAGTTCTTC. It is translated as CASSSSGTRGNNEQFF.

This clonotype has a count of ten or more. This chain connects TRBV6-5 to TRBJ2-1; D might be TRBD2 (5 bases). This CDR3 comprises 15 residues. The germline V gene has CDR1 MNHEY and CDR2 SVGAGI. V was trimmed by 4 bases and J by 0 bases, leaving 10 bases between them. The CDR3 DNA reads as TGTGCCAGCAGTTTGGGCCGGGGCTCCTACAATGAGCAGTTCTTC. Protein: CASSLGRGSYNEQFF.

The CDR3 nucleotides are TGTGCCAGCAGTGGCGCGGGGACAGGGGGCCGGAACACAGAGACGCAGTACTTC. It is translated as CASSGAGTGGRNTETQYF. The chain uses TRBV12-3 or TRBV12-4 and TRBJ2-3, with 12 bases aligning to TRBD1. The closer fit of TRBJ2-7 to the DNA end suggests the J call may be wrong. CDR3 length: 18 amino acids.

This clonotype was seen a handful of times. The V gene is TRBV6-5, the J gene TRBJ2-2; D gene uncertain. V lost 0 bases, J lost 7 bases, and 6 bases lay in between. CDR3 length: 13 residues. CDR1 and CDR2 (germline): MNHEY, SVGAGI. CDR3 sequence (DNA): TGTGCCAGCAGTTACTCAGGGATCGGGGAGCTGTTTTTT. It is translated as CASSYSGIGELFF.

As regards this clonotype: A junction boundary mismatches the germline segment, possibly from a read error. The CDR3 region has the DNA TGTGCGGGCAAGGGGCCGGGAGAGGGAAACACTCAGTACTTC. It encodes CAGKGPGEGNTQYF. The V gene is TRBV10-2, the J gene TRBJ2-4, with D possibly TRBD2 on 6 matching bases. The CDR3 spans 14 residues. Germline V gene sequence: CDR1 WSHSY, CDR2 SAAADI.

This chain uses TRBV6-1 with TRBJ2-3; D is unclear. This CDR3 is built from 15 residues. The germline gives CDR1 MNHNS, CDR2 SASEGT. V lost 6 bases and J 2 bases, leaving 15 bases between the germline ends. The CDR3 bases are TGTGCCAGCAGCTCGCCCGGCGGAGACACAGATACGCAGTATTTT. Its translation is CASSSPGGDTDTQYF.

This clonotype showed up just a few times. This chain uses TRBV6-4 with TRBJ2-1; D is perhaps TRBD1 (6 bases). The CDR3 is made up of 14 amino acids. V dropped 5 bases and J dropped 9 bases, with 17 bases sitting between them. Germline loops: CDR1 MRHNA, CDR2 SNTAGT. As DNA, the CDR3 is TGTGCCAGCAGTCAGGGGCGGATGACCGGTGAGCAGTTCTTC. Translating it yields CASSQGRMTGEQFF.

This clonotype was seen a single time. CDR3 DNA sequence: TGTGCCAGCGGTGTTAGGAGCCGAGCCAAAGACACTCAGTACTTC. Residues: CASGVRSRAKDTQYF. The chain recombines TRBV6-1 with TRBJ2-4; D is uncertain. Germline loops: CDR1 MNHNS, CDR2 SASEGT. The CDR3 contains 15 residues. V shed 8 bases and J shed 12 bases, with 26 bases lying between them.

This clonotype was seen repeatedly, ten times or more. The chain combines TRBV27 with TRBJ1-6, with no clear D. The CDR3 runs to 12 residues. Trimming pared 7 bases from V and 10 bases from J, leaving 11 bases between. Germline-derived CDR1 and CDR2 are MNHEY and SMNVEV (reference sequence). The CDR3 DNA sequence: TGTGCCAGCATGGAAGTGGGATCACCCCTCCACTTT. As protein: CASMEVGSPLHF.

The rearrangement uses TRBV7-6 and TRBJ2-2, with D possibly TRBD1 on 6 matching bases. This CDR3 region has 15 residues. Germline CDR1 and CDR2: SGHVS and FNYEAQ. Trimming took 5 bases from V and 1 from J, leaving 11 bases between them. CDR3: CASSVDRLNTGELFF. The DNA for the CDR3 is TGTGCCAGCAGCGTCGACAGGCTGAACACCGGGGAGCTGTTTTTT.

V gene TRBV14 combines with J gene TRBJ2-1, with D uncertain. The DNA matches TRBJ2-7 better at its end, which makes the J call doubtful. This CDR3 contains 13 residues. Germline V gives CDR1 SGHDN, CDR2 FVKESK. CDR3 in amino acids: CASSQDHRIEQYV. In nucleotides, the CDR3 is TGTGCCAGCAGCCAAGATCACCGTATCGAGCAGTACGTC.

This clonotype is termed medium-sized (0.01 to 0.1%). The chain has TRBV7-2 and TRBJ2-3; the match to TRBD2 covers 7 bases. Trimming cost V 0 bases and J 7 bases; bases outside gene matches: 4. CDR1 and CDR2 (germline): SGHTA, FQGNSA. The CDR3 has 14 residues. The CDR3 loop reads CASSLASGGYTQYF. CDR3 bases: TGTGCCAGCAGCTTAGCATCGGGAGGTTATACGCAGTATTTT.

The V and J genes are TRBV7-6 and TRBJ2-1, with 7 nucleotides matching TRBD2. Matching the DNA end better, TRBJ2-7 makes the J call doubtful. The CDR3 length is 13 residues. In germline, CDR1 is SGHVS, CDR2 FNYEAQ. CDR3 in amino acids: CASSHGTNNEQYF. The CDR3 DNA reads as TGTGCCAGCAGCCACGGGACTAACAATGAGCAGTACTTC.

This clonotype appeared many times. This rearrangement joins TRBV5-1 to TRBJ2-2, with 10 positions matching TRBD2. The CDR3 is 18 amino acids. The V and J ends lost 4 bases and 4 bases, in that order; junction bases with no gene match: 13. CDR1 is SGHRS, CDR2 YFSETQ, per germline. The DNA of the CDR3 is TGCGCCAGCAGCCCGGGAGTAGCGGGAGGAGAGCGCACCGGGGAGCTGTTTTTT. It codes for CASSPGVAGGERTGELFF.

In the case of this clonotype: The junction and the germline gene differ at one end; a read error may be behind it. The rearrangement uses TRBV24-1 and TRBJ2-5, with 7 bases fitting TRBD1. The CDR3 runs to 16 residues. Germline assignment: CDR1 KGHDR and CDR2 SFDVKD. CDR3 DNA sequence: TGTGCCACCAGTGATTTAGTGTTTGGTACGACAGGGTTGGAGTATTTT. This gives the protein CATSDLVFGTTGLEYF.

The chain combines TRBV27 with TRBJ2-4; D might be TRBD2 (7 bases). The germline V and J ends were trimmed by 8 bases and 13 bases, with 30 bases remaining between them. Germline loops: CDR1 MNHEY, CDR2 SMNVEV (reference sequence). There are 16 residues in the CDR3. The DNA of the CDR3 is TGTGCCAGCGGGGGGGCCGGGGGAGGGGACCCAGAGACGCAGTACTTC. Residues: CASGGAGGGDPETQYF.

Turning to this clonotype: One end of the junction is discordant with germline, which a read error may explain. The chain recombines TRBV10-3 with TRBJ2-4; TRBD2 might be the D (5 bases). Germline CDR1 ENHRY, CDR2 SYGVKD. CDR3 length equals 12 residues. CDR3 region: CAGLRAKDIQYF. The DNA of the CDR3 is TGTGCCGGGCTGAGGGCCAAAGATATTCAGTATTTC.

In DNA form, the CDR3 reads TGTGCCAGCAGCACTGAGGGCGGAAACTATGGCTACACCTTC. Its translation is CASSTEGGNYGYTF. The chain is built from TRBV5-4 and TRBJ1-2; D not certain. The CDR3 runs 14 residues. The germline V and J ends were trimmed by 4 bases and 2 bases, with 12 bases remaining between them. The germline V gene encodes CDR1 SGHNT and CDR2 YYREEE (reference sequence). Full variable domain (remainder filled in from reference TRBV5-4 and TRBJ1-2): ETGVTQSPTHLIKTRGQQVTLRCSSQSGHNTVSWYQQALGQGPQFIFQYYREEENGRGNFPPRFSGLQFPNYSSELNVNALELDDSALYLCASSTEGGNYGYTFGSGTRLTVV.

V usage is TRBV4-1 and J usage is TRBJ2-4; D ambiguous. V was clipped by 0 bases and J by 14 bases, with 17 bases between them. The CDR3 spans 14 residues. The germline gives CDR1 MGHRA, CDR2 YSYEKL. CDR3 nucleotide sequence: TGCGCCAGCAGCCAAGATACTTCAGCCGGGTCTAAGTACTTC. This gives the protein CASSQDTSAGSKYF.

DNA of the CDR3: TGTGCCAGCCTCGGGACTTTACCCTACGAGCAGTACTTC. It codes for CASLGTLPYEQYF. J is TRBJ2-7 and V is TRBV27; tentatively, D is TRBD2 (6 bases). Germline V gene lookup returns CDR1 MNHEY and CDR2 SMNVEV (reference sequence). This CDR3 is 13 amino acids long. The germline V and J ends were trimmed by 8 bases and 2 bases, with 13 bases remaining between them.

This clonotype was picked up many times. The rearrangement links TRBV6-1 to TRBJ2-3; 13 nucleotides agree with TRBD2. This CDR3 has 14 amino acids. V lost 6 bases, J lost 4 bases, and 1 base stayed unmatched. The germline CDR1 and CDR2 sequences are MNHNS and SASEGT. The CDR3 is CASRLAGGPDTQYF. CDR3 nucleotides: TGTGCCAGCAGACTAGCGGGAGGGCCAGATACGCAGTATTTT.

This clonotype was counted once. The rearrangement links TRBV27 to TRBJ2-3; D gene uncertain. Trimming removed 9 bases at V and 12 bases at J, with 22 bases between. Germline CDR1 and CDR2: MNHEY and SMNVEV (reference sequence). The CDR3 is 13 amino acids. CDR3 sequence: CARGLFDKDIQYF. DNA for the CDR3: TGTGCCAGGGGCCTGTTTGACAAAGATATTCAGTATTTT.

The chain recombines TRBV20-1 with TRBJ2-1, with TRBD2 matching 10 bases. Germline V CDR1 and CDR2: DFQATT, SNEGSKA (reference sequence). The CDR3 sequence is 15 residues long. The V and J ends lost 5 bases and 10 bases, in that order; junction bases with no gene match: 14. In DNA, the CDR3 is TGCAGTGCTGAGCGCGCGTCTAGCGGGAGCAGAGAGCAGTTCTTC. Its protein is CSAERASSGSREQFF.

The chain carries TRBV6-1 and TRBJ2-2; D is perhaps TRBD1 (5 bases). Germline lookup yields CDR1 MNHNS and CDR2 SASEGT. The CDR3 sequence is 16 residues long. V lost 6 bases and J lost 16, with 30 bases in between. The CDR3 DNA reads as TGTGCCAGCAGGGAACTACAGGCTGTGAACACAGAGACGCAGTTTTTT. It encodes CASRELQAVNTETQFF.

Sample share makes this clonotype medium-sized. In nucleotides, the CDR3 is TGCGCCAGCAGTGATCCGAGGCGCACAGATACGCAGTATTTT. Translated, it gives CASSDPRRTDTQYF. J is TRBJ2-3 and V is TRBV10-1; no reliable D call. Trimming pared 3 bases from V and 1 base from J, leaving 8 bases between. The CDR3 extends over 14 amino acids. Germline V gene lookup returns CDR1 WNHNN and CDR2 SYGVQD (reference sequence).

Concerning this clonotype itself: An end of the junction does not agree with germline; a read error may underlie this. This rearrangement joins TRBV12-3 or TRBV12-4 to TRBJ2-5; the match to TRBD1 covers 11 bases. The end of the DNA fits TRBJ2-3 better, so the J call may be wrong. The CDR3 length is 18 residues. CDR3 in amino acids: CASSGAGTGGRDPETQYF. CDR3 DNA sequence: TGTGCCAGCAGTGGCGCGGGGACAGGGGGTCGTGACCCAGAGACGCAGTATTTT.

The chain links TRBV7-2 to TRBJ2-1, with D maybe TRBD1 (5 bases). This CDR3 contains 14 residues. With 4 bases removed from V and 4 bases from J, the gap between germline ends came to 11 bases. Germline CDR1 reads SGHTA; CDR2 reads FQGNSA. CDR3 bases: TGTGCCAGCAGCTCGAGGCAGGGTTACAATGAGCAGTTCTTC. Translating gives CASSSRQGYNEQFF.

The count of this clonotype is one. At one end the junction does not follow the germline gene, possibly because of a read error. V is TRBV10-1 and J is TRBJ2-1; TRBD2 might be the D (5 bases). The CDR3 contains 15 residues. Germline CDR1 and CDR2: WNHNN and SYGVQD (reference sequence). CDR3 sequence reads: CAMSVEGVSYNEQYF. For the CDR3, the DNA is TGCGCCATGAGCGTTGAGGGTGTGTCCTACAATGAGCAGTACTTT.

This chain links TRBV12-3 or TRBV12-4 with TRBJ2-3; the D call may be TRBD1 or TRBD2 (6 bases each). The J call may be mistaken, given a closer DNA end match to TRBJ2-7. The CDR3 runs to 15 residues. The CDR3 reads CAGGLGGPSTDTQYF. The CDR3 DNA follows: TGTGCTGGGGGGCTCGGCGGCCCTAGCACAGATACGCAGTACTTC.

This clonotype was seen at least ten times. V is TRBV27 and J is TRBJ2-3, with TRBD1 matching 8 bases. The CDR3 sequence is 15 residues long. J was trimmed by 3 bases and V by 4 bases; bases with no gene match: 6. The germline gives CDR1 MNHEY, CDR2 SMNVEV (reference sequence). The CDR3 DNA sequence: TGTGCCAGCAGTTCTGGACAGGGACAAACAGATACGCAGTATTTT. Amino acids: CASSSGQGQTDTQYF.

The J gene is TRBJ1-1, the V gene TRBV6-1, with D perhaps TRBD1 (5 bases). The CDR3 contains 16 residues. The germline V and J ends were trimmed by 6 bases and 1 base, with 18 bases remaining between them. Germline V gene lookup returns CDR1 MNHNS and CDR2 SASEGT. This CDR3 reads CASRTGVADWNTEAFF. In DNA form, the CDR3 reads TGTGCCAGCAGAACGGGGGTGGCAGATTGGAACACTGAAGCTTTCTTT.